This is a list of T cell receptor beta chains from one sample in a study of spatial heterogeneity in lung cancer. TCRdb re-analysed the 5' RACE reads in MiXCR, keeping a single row per CDR3 protein. The data show over 5,500 distinct CDR3 sequences, with 11% to 15% seen just once and about 11% held by the top ten. The material sequenced was lung tumor tissue, taken at surgery. The receptors shown here come from a male donor with early-stage non-small cell lung cancer. Each CDR3 is given with its conserved first and last residue. The order of the fields is clone size, V gene, D gene, CDR3 length, J gene, CDR3 DNA, CDR3 protein. D genes are given only for firm matches. Some rows mark clone size as missing; the rest say once, few, many or name a class of expanded clone.

size: many; V: TRBV20-1; D: TRBD2; length: 21; J: TRBJ2-3; DNA: TGCAGTGCTAGATCAGTGGGGGGGGCTAGCGGGAGCTCCGCCAGCACAGATACGCAGTATTTT; CDR3: CSARSVGGASGSSASTDTQYF
size: medium-sized; V: TRBV28; D: .; length: 16; J: TRBJ1-6; DNA: TGTGCCAGCAGTCAGCGGGGGGGGCTCGTAAATTCACCCCTCCACTTT; CDR3: CASSQRGGLVNSPLHF
size: medium-sized; V: TRBV20-1; D: .; length: 13; J: TRBJ2-1; DNA: TGCAGTGCTGAGGGGGGTCCAGGGGATGAGCAGTTCTTC; CDR3: CSAEGGPGDEQFF
size: medium-sized; V: TRBV29-1; D: .; length: 11; J: TRBJ2-7; DNA: TGCAGCGTTGCCTATGACTACGAGCAGTACTTC; CDR3: CSVAYDYEQYF
size: .; V: TRBV20-1; D: TRBD2; length: 15; J: TRBJ2-1; DNA: TGCAGTGCTCCCCTGGCGGGGGGGCAACGTAATGAGCAGTTCTTC; CDR3: CSAPLAGGQRNEQFF
size: medium-sized; V: TRBV20-1; D: TRBD2; length: 17; J: TRBJ2-3; DNA: TGCAGTGCTACTACTGCGGACCCGGGACTAGCTCTCGATACGCAGTATTTT; CDR3: CSATTADPGLALDTQYF
size: medium-sized; V: TRBV5-1; D: TRBD1; length: 12; J: TRBJ1-1; DNA: TGCGCCAGCAGCATCAGGGGGACTGAAGCTTTCTTT; CDR3: CASSIRGTEAFF
size: medium-sized; V: TRBV6-6; D: .; length: 12; J: TRBJ1-1; DNA: TGTGCCAGCAGTTTTACAGGAACTGAAGCTTTCTTT; CDR3: CASSFTGTEAFF
size: many; V: TRBV20-1; D: .; length: 14; J: TRBJ1-4; DNA: TGCAGTGCTAGTAGGACGGACGCCCATGAAAAACTGTTTTTT; CDR3: CSASRTDAHEKLFF
size: medium-sized; V: TRBV3-1; D: TRBD1; length: 15; J: TRBJ1-1; DNA: TGTGCCAGCAGCCCCCGGGACAGGGGGAACACTGAAGCTTTCTTT; CDR3: CASSPRDRGNTEAFF
size: many; V: TRBV28; D: TRBD1; length: 12; J: TRBJ1-3; DNA: TGTGCCAGCAACCAGGGGGGAGACACCATATATTTT; CDR3: CASNQGGDTIYF
size: medium-sized; V: TRBV7-2; D: .; length: 14; J: TRBJ1-4; DNA: TGTGCCAGCAGCTTAGGACGGGCAGGGGAAAAACTGTTTTTT; CDR3: CASSLGRAGEKLFF
size: many; V: TRBV3-1; D: .; length: 16; J: TRBJ1-4; DNA: TGTGCCAGCAGCCTCCGGACGATGGGCACTAATGAAAAACTGTTTTTT; CDR3: CASSLRTMGTNEKLFF
size: medium-sized; V: TRBV5-1; D: .; length: 12; J: TRBJ2-2; DNA: TGCGCCAGCAGCTTGGGTCCCGGGGAGCTGTTTTTT; CDR3: CASSLGPGELFF
size: medium-sized; V: TRBV28; D: .; length: 16; J: TRBJ1-1; DNA: TGTGCCAGCAGTTTAGTCTCTCCGATGGAAAGTCCTGAAGCTTTCTTT; CDR3: CASSLVSPMESPEAFF
size: medium-sized; V: TRBV11-2; D: TRBD2; length: 17; J: TRBJ2-1; DNA: TGTGCCAGCAGCTCCGTGGGTACTAGCGGGTACGACAATGAGCAGTTCTTC; CDR3: CASSSVGTSGYDNEQFF
size: medium-sized; V: TRBV28; D: .; length: 14; J: TRBJ1-2; DNA: TGTGCCAGCAGTTTGGGAAGGGGTGCGTCCGGCTACACCTTC; CDR3: CASSLGRGASGYTF
size: many; V: TRBV3-1; D: TRBD1; length: 14; J: TRBJ2-5; DNA: TGTGCCAGCAGCCGAGGGACAGGTCGAGAGACCCAGTACTTC; CDR3: CASSRGTGRETQYF
size: medium-sized; V: TRBV10-3; D: .; length: 12; J: TRBJ2-5; DNA: TGTGCCATCAGTGACGGCGGAGAGACCCAGTACTTC; CDR3: CAISDGGETQYF
size: many; V: TRBV18; D: TRBD1; length: 14; J: TRBJ1-2; DNA: TGTGCCAGCTCACCACCGGGACAGGGGGCAAGCTACACCTTC; CDR3: CASSPPGQGASYTF
size: many; V: TRBV6-1; D: TRBD1; length: 16; J: TRBJ2-1; DNA: TGTGCCAGCAGTGCCTCCGACAGGGGCCTTTTAGGTGAGCAGTTCTTC; CDR3: CASSASDRGLLGEQFF
size: medium-sized; V: TRBV27; D: .; length: 15; J: TRBJ2-1; DNA: TGTGCCAGCAGTTTATTTCAGGGTTCCTACAATGAGCAGTTCTTC; CDR3: CASSLFQGSYNEQFF
size: medium-sized; V: TRBV12-3/TRBV12-4; D: .; length: 11; J: TRBJ2-7; DNA: TGTGCCAGCAGTGCCACCTACGAGCAGTACTTC; CDR3: CASSATYEQYF
size: medium-sized; V: TRBV5-1; D: TRBD2; length: 16; J: TRBJ2-3; DNA: TGCGCCAGCAGCTTAGGACTAGCGGGAGGAGTAGATACGCAGTATTTT; CDR3: CASSLGLAGGVDTQYF
size: .; V: TRBV20-1; D: TRBD2; length: 16; J: TRBJ2-3; DNA: TGCAGTGCTCATCGCCCGGGAGCGGGGGGACGTGATACGCAGTATTTT; CDR3: CSAHRPGAGGRDTQYF
size: many; V: TRBV7-8; D: .; length: 14; J: TRBJ2-7; DNA: TGTGCCAGCAGCTTGGGACGGAGAGATGGGGAGCAGTACTTC; CDR3: CASSLGRRDGEQYF
size: medium-sized; V: TRBV5-1; D: TRBD2; length: 14; J: TRBJ2-7; DNA: TGCGCCAGCAGCCCAAGCGGGAAAGGGTACGAGCAGTACTTC; CDR3: CASSPSGKGYEQYF